Below, 11 T cell receptor beta chains from the same sample are listed, as sequenced in a study of control samples from healthy donors and cancer patients. This table comes from immunoSEQ multiplex PCR, and its TCRdb copy is limited to in-frame clones, with some not included. The sample includes 70,000 to 85,000 clones, approximately 82% of them seen just once. Sequencing was performed on PBMCs. The receptor source for this set is a man in his 60s with head and neck cancer.

The genes are TRBV28 and TRBJ1-2, with D uncertain. The V end lost 6 bases, the J end lost 8 bases, and 13 bases lay between the germline ends. CDR1 is MDHEN, CDR2 SYDVKM, per germline. CDR3 length: 12 residues. For the CDR3, the DNA is TGTGCCAGCAGGGCAGGCCGCTCGGGCTACACCTTC. It translates to CASRAGRSGYTF.

J is TRBJ2-5 and V is TRBV18; TRBD2 is a possible D gene (6 bases). The CDR3 totals 14 residues. Germline-derived CDR1 and CDR2 are KGHSH and LQKENI. The V end was cut by 1 base, the J end by 3 bases, with 9 bases between. CDR3 coding DNA: TGTGCCAGCTCACCACGGGTAGCGGAAGAGACCCAGTACTTC. Translation gives CASSPRVAEETQYF.

The chain carries TRBV3-1 (or the pseudogene TRBV3-2) and TRBJ2-7; D is perhaps TRBD1 (6 bases). V lost 1 base and J 3 bases, leaving 13 bases between the germline ends. The CDR3 is 15 amino acids. Germline-derived CDR1 and CDR2 are LGHDT and YNNKEL (reference sequence). CDR3 sequence: CASSQVGAGGYEQYF. As DNA, the CDR3 is TGTGCCAGCAGCCAAGTGGGGGCGGGTGGCTACGAGCAGTACTTC.

The chain recombines TRBV5-5 with TRBJ2-7, with a weak D call TRBD2 (5 bases). The CDR3 sequence is 15 residues long. The germline CDR1 and CDR2 sequences are SGHKS and YYEKEE (reference sequence). The ends were cut back, 0 bases at V and 0 bases at J, with 10 bases in the middle. CDR3 bases: TGTGCCAGCAGCTTGGCGGCGGGCAACTCCTACGAGCAGTACTTC. Translated: CASSLAAGNSYEQYF. Full variable domain (missing parts from reference TRBV5-5 and TRBJ2-7): DAGVTQSPTHLIKTRGQQVTLRCSPISGHKSVSWYQQVLGQGPQFIFQYYEKEERGRGNFPDRFSARQFPNYSSELNVNALLLGDSALYLCASSLAAGNSYEQYFGPGTRLTVT.

This clone was observed a handful of times. V gene TRBV7-9 combines with J gene TRBJ2-5; no clear D gene. Germline V CDR1 and CDR2: SEHNR, FQNEAQ (reference sequence). The length of the CDR3 is 15 residues. Trimming took 1 base from V and 0 from J, leaving 9 bases between them. Here the CDR3 reads CASSLEGIYQETQYF. DNA of the CDR3: TGTGCCAGCAGCTTAGAAGGTATTTACCAAGAGACCCAGTACTTC. Complete variable domain (other parts from reference TRBV7-9 and TRBJ2-5): DTGVSQNPRHKITKRGQNVTFRCDPISEHNRLYWYRQTLGQGPEFLTYFQNEAQLEKSRLLSDRFSAERPKGSFSTLEIQRTEQGDSAMYLCASSLEGIYQETQYFGPGTRLLVL.

V usage is TRBV18 and J usage is TRBJ2-7, with 7 positions matching TRBD1. The CDR3 loop spans 14 amino acids. The germline gives CDR1 KGHSH, CDR2 LQKENI. V shed 6 bases, J shed 5 bases, and the junction held 10 bases outside the gene matches. The CDR3 DNA reads TGTGCCAGCTCCCCAAACGCAGGGACAGACGAGCAGTACTTC. Protein product: CASSPNAGTDEQYF.

The V gene is TRBV6-5, the J gene TRBJ1-2; D is perhaps TRBD1 (5 bases). V shed 7 bases and J shed 5 bases, with 17 bases lying between them. CDR1 and CDR2 (germline): MNHEY, SVGAGI. There are 14 residues in the CDR3. The CDR3 is CASILSGTDYGYTF. CDR3 in DNA: TGTGCCAGCATTTTATCCGGGACGGATTATGGCTACACCTTC.

V is TRBV5-1 and J is TRBJ1-1; TRBD1 aligns across 8 bases. After removal of 1 base from V and 1 base from J, the junction contained 6 bases not matched to a gene. CDR1 and CDR2 from the germline V gene are SGHRS and YFSETQ. The CDR3 totals 16 residues. As DNA, the CDR3 is TGCGCCAGCAGCTTGCAGGGGGCGGCTACGAACACTGAAGCTTTCTTT. This codes for CASSLQGAATNTEAFF. Full variable domain (missing parts from reference TRBV5-1 and TRBJ1-1): KAGVTQTPRYLIKTRGQQVTLSCSPISGHRSVSWYQQTPGQGLQFLFEYFSETQRNKGNFPGRFSGRQFSNSRSEMNVSTLELGDSALYLCASSLQGAATNTEAFFGQGTRLTVV.

The gene calls are TRBV7-6 and TRBJ2-3; TRBD1 matches at 7 bases. The trim removed 6 bases at V and 0 bases at J, leaving 9 bases unmatched. This CDR3 has 16 amino acids. Germline V gives CDR1 SGHVS, CDR2 FNYEAQ. The CDR3 protein is CASSNRPGQSTDTQYF. The CDR3 DNA follows: TGTGCCAGCAGTAATCGTCCGGGACAGAGCACAGATACGCAGTATTTT.

The chain is built from TRBV10-3 and TRBJ2-7; D unresolved. V was clipped by 10 bases and J by 2 bases, with 9 bases between them. Germline CDR1 reads ENHRY; CDR2 reads SYGVKD. This CDR3 has 11 residues. The CDR3 is CATAKPYEQYF. The CDR3 DNA reads TGTGCCACCGCTAAGCCCTACGAGCAGTACTTC.

The V and J genes are TRBV6-2 or TRBV6-3 and TRBJ1-4, with unresolved D. Per the germline V gene, CDR1 is MNHEY and CDR2 is SVGEGT. The CDR3 is made up of 12 amino acids. Trimming removed 2 bases from V and 10 bases from J, with 8 bases in between. CDR3 DNA: TGTGCCAGCAGTTACGCCGGTCCAAAACTGTTTTTT. Translation gives CASSYAGPKLFF.